This T cell receptor beta chain was identified during a study of cytomegalovirus exposure and HLA in healthy donors. The study's findings and limits: In a later analysis, TCR beta V- and J-gene trimming showed a link to a missense DCLRE1C variant.

There are 16 residues in the CDR3. V dropped 4 bases and J dropped 1 base, with 16 bases sitting between them. Germline V gene data show CDR1 as LGHNA and CDR2 as YNFKEQ. This clone was recorded a few times. Its target is unknown. Sampled while nominally healthy, donors likely had unrecorded immune exposures. With 60 Vbeta and 13 Jbeta primers, the PCR was carried out. Generated by immunoSEQ multiplex PCR, the TCRdb table keeps only in-frame clones and is missing some. The data contain under 200,000 clones, approximately 79% of them singletons. Material: PBMCs. V gene TRBV4-2 combines with J gene TRBJ2-5; D is perhaps TRBD1 (7 bases). The sequence came from a man in his forties in good health and CMV-seronegative. CDR3 sequence: CASSRWAEGAQETQYF. The CDR3 DNA is TGTGCCAGCAGCCGCTGGGCGGAGGGGGCCCAAGAGACCCAGTACTTC.